One and the same sample provided the 12 T cell receptor beta chains below, sequenced in a study of control samples from healthy donors and cancer patients. Some clones are missing from TCRdb's copy, which holds only in-frame ones; the method was immunoSEQ multiplex PCR. The table lists fewer than 70,000 clones, 75% to 90% of them singletons, with approximately 2.9% in the top ten. The sequencing input was PBMCs. The receptors derive from a woman aged 50 to 65 with lung cancer.

The chain has TRBV2 and TRBJ2-3; 9 nucleotides line up with TRBD2. This CDR3 has 15 amino acids. Trimming took 4 bases from V and 2 from J; bases not matched to a gene: 4. CDR1 SNHLY and CDR2 FYNNEI come from the germline V gene. The CDR3 spells CASSGAGGYTDTQYF. The CDR3, as DNA: TGTGCCAGCAGTGGAGCGGGGGGATACACAGATACGCAGTATTTT. Variable domain in full (rest from reference TRBV2 and TRBJ2-3): EPEVTQTPSHQVTQMGQEVILRCVPISNHLYFYWYRQILGQKVEFLVSFYNNEISEKSEIFDDQFSVERPDGSNFTLKIRSTKLEDSAMYFCASSGAGGYTDTQYFGPGTRLTVL.

The V call is TRBV9, the J call TRBJ2-1; D gene unclear. Between the trimmed V and J ends, which lost 0 bases and 6 bases, there was a span of 13 bases. The germline V gene has CDR1 SGDLS and CDR2 YYNGEE. The CDR3 is 15 amino acids. CDR3 protein: CASSVDVFLRNEQFF. Written as DNA, the CDR3 is TGTGCCAGCAGCGTAGATGTCTTTCTGCGCAATGAGCAGTTCTTC.

The chain couples TRBV6-1 to TRBJ2-3; 7 bases match TRBD2. V lost 5 bases and J lost 2; bases outside the gene matches: 4. Germline V gives CDR1 MNHNS, CDR2 SASEGT. CDR3 length: 14 amino acids. CDR3 amino acids: CASSFGLDTDTQYF. The DNA for the CDR3 is TGTGCCAGCAGTTTCGGACTAGACACAGATACGCAGTATTTT.

The chain employs TRBV5-4 and TRBJ1-2; D unresolved. Germline assignment: CDR1 SGHNT and CDR2 YYREEE (reference sequence). Trimming shortened V by 1 base and J by 8 bases, and 18 bases separated the two germline ends. This CDR3 contains 15 residues. The DNA for the CDR3 is TGTGCCAGCAGCTTGACCGGGGTACCTGGCGAGGGCTACACCTTC. Translated: CASSLTGVPGEGYTF.

The chain combines TRBV29-1 with TRBJ2-5; the match to TRBD2 covers 12 bases. The germline gives CDR1 SQVTM, CDR2 ANQGSEA. The CDR3 extends over 12 amino acids. V was clipped by 6 bases and J by 4 bases; unmatched bases: 0. The CDR3 is CSVTSGGETQYF. In nucleotides, the CDR3 is TGCAGCGTGACTAGCGGGGGAGAGACCCAGTACTTC.

Here the CDR3 DNA reads TGTGCCAGCAGGAGGGGCAGCGATCAGCCCCAGCATTTT. It translates to CASRRGSDQPQHF. The V gene is TRBV12-3 or TRBV12-4, the J gene TRBJ1-5; D might be TRBD1 (5 bases). The CDR3 runs to 13 residues. The V end lost 6 bases, the J end lost 5 bases, and 11 bases lay between the germline ends.

The gene calls are TRBV5-1 and TRBJ2-3, with 10 bases that match TRBD2. Germline V gives CDR1 SGHRS, CDR2 YFSETQ. The CDR3 runs to 16 residues. The V gene end was trimmed by 1 base and the J gene end by 1 base; junction bases not matched to a gene: 3. Here the CDR3 DNA reads TGCGCCAGCAGCTTGTACCTAGCGGGGGGCACAGATACGCAGTATTTT. This sequence encodes CASSLYLAGGTDTQYF.

The V and J genes are TRBV5-1 and TRBJ1-4, with no clear D. Germline CDR1 reads SGHRS; CDR2 reads YFSETQ. Trimming stripped 0 bases from V and 1 base from J, with 4 bases between. The CDR3 is made up of 14 amino acids. The CDR3 loop reads CASSLAGTNEKLFF. The CDR3 DNA reads TGCGCCAGCAGCTTGGCCGGAACTAATGAAAAACTGTTTTTT.

The chain couples TRBV3-1 (or the pseudogene TRBV3-2) to TRBJ1-1; the D gene is possibly TRBD1 (6 bases). Per the germline V gene, CDR1 is LGHDT and CDR2 is YNNKEL (reference sequence). Trimming removed 0 bases at V and 3 bases at J, with 8 bases between. The CDR3 extends over 14 amino acids. CDR3 DNA: TGTGCCAGCAGCCAAGAAGGGGGTTACACTGAAGCTTTCTTT. This codes for CASSQEGGYTEAFF.

This sequence joins TRBV9 and TRBJ1-3; 7 bases are shared with TRBD1. Trimming took 0 bases from V and 1 from J; bases not matched to a gene: 7. This CDR3 region has 17 residues. Germline assignment: CDR1 SGDLS and CDR2 YYNGEE. As DNA, the CDR3 is TGTGCCAGCAGCGTAGCGGTGACAGGGAGGTCTGGAAACACCATATATTTT. Its translation is CASSVAVTGRSGNTIYF.

In DNA form, the CDR3 reads TGTGCCAGCAGTGAAGCGGGGGCCGGGGAGCTGTTTTTT. Its protein product is CASSEAGAGELFF. V usage is TRBV6-1 and J usage is TRBJ2-2; D possibly uses TRBD1 or TRBD2 (5 bases each). The CDR3 is 13 amino acids. V was clipped by 0 bases and J by 6 bases, with 5 bases between them. Per germline, CDR1 MNHNS and CDR2 SASEGT.

This clone was recorded a few times. The chain recombines TRBV19 with TRBJ1-5, with TRBD1 as a possible D gene (5 bases). Germline values: CDR1 LNHDA, CDR2 SQIVND (reference sequence). Trimming removed 6 bases from V and 5 bases from J, with 11 bases in between. CDR3 length: 13 residues. The CDR3 nucleotides are TGTGCCAGTAGAGGGGACGAGTATCAGCCCCAGCATTTT. It yields the protein CASRGDEYQPQHF.